These 6 T cell receptor beta chains originate from one sample sequenced in a study of CD8 T cells in ankylosing spondylitis. TCRdb re-analysed the 5' RACE reads in MiXCR, keeping a single row per CDR3 protein. The table lists about 160,000 distinct CDR3 sequences, approximately 16% of them singletons, with roughly 7.7% in the top ten. Sequenced sample: blood, either unsorted or a sorted T cell fraction (not recorded which). The receptors originated from a male donor with ankylosing spondylitis or in good health (not recorded which).

This clonotype has a handful of counts. This chain links TRBV28 with TRBJ1-4, with a weak D call TRBD1 (6 bases). Germline CDR1 MDHEN, CDR2 SYDVKM. The CDR3 loop spans 17 amino acids. Trimming took off 4 bases at V and 8 bases at J, with 23 bases between the two ends. CDR3: CASSSYGGPGAPEKLFF. CDR3 sequence (DNA): TGTGCCAGCAGTTCGTATGGGGGGCCTGGGGCCCCGGAAAAACTGTTTTTT.

This chain links TRBV2 with TRBJ2-2, with 7 bases lining up with TRBD1. The CDR3 spans 13 residues. Unmatched junction bases numbered 6, after V lost 7 bases and J lost 7 bases. Looked up from germline, CDR1 is SNHLY and CDR2 is FYNNEI. CDR3 in DNA: TGTGCCAGCACCCGACAGGGCGACGGGGAGCTGTTTTTT. This translates into CASTRQGDGELFF.

This clonotype was seen at least ten times. The V gene is TRBV25-1, the J gene TRBJ2-2; D unresolved. The germline gives CDR1 MGHDK, CDR2 SYGVNS. The CDR3 is 12 residues long. V lost 3 bases to trimming and J lost 6 bases, with 5 bases between them. CDR3 sequence (DNA): TGTGCCAGCAGTGACCCTCCCGGGGAGCTGTTTTTT. Protein: CASSDPPGELFF.

This chain links TRBV7-8 with TRBJ2-3; the match to TRBD2 covers 15 bases. V dropped 4 bases and J dropped 6; count of bases not matched to a gene: 14. This CDR3 has 19 residues. CDR1 and CDR2 from the germline V gene are SGHVS and FQNEAQ. The CDR3 DNA reads as TGTGCCAGCAGCTCCTGGACTAGCGGGAGGGGTCCGGGCGACGATACGCAGTATTTT. It encodes CASSSWTSGRGPGDDTQYF. Combining the CDR3 with reference TRBV7-8 and TRBJ2-3 gives the whole variable domain GAGVSQSPRYKVAKRGQDVALRCDPISGHVSLFWYQQALGQGPEFLTYFQNEAQLDKSGLPSDRFFAERPEGSVSTLKIQRTQQEDSAVYLCASSSWTSGRGPGDDTQYFGPGTRLTVL.

This chain connects TRBV15 to TRBJ1-5, with D possibly TRBD1 on 5 matching bases. The CDR3 is made up of 15 amino acids. Germline V CDR1 and CDR2: LNHNV, YYDKDF (reference sequence). V was pared by 2 bases and J by 3 bases, with 11 bases between. This chain's CDR3 is CATSRTGHSNQPQHF. The CDR3 nucleotides are TGTGCCACCAGCAGAACAGGTCACTCCAATCAGCCCCAGCATTTT. Full variable domain (missing parts from reference TRBV15 and TRBJ1-5): DAMVIQNPRYQVTQFGKPVTLSCSQTLNHNVMYWYQQKSSQAPKLLFHYYDKDFNNEADTPDNFQSRRPNTSFCFLDIRSPGLGDTAMYLCATSRTGHSNQPQHFGDGTRLSIL.

This clonotype was seen only a few times. V is TRBV5-1 and J is TRBJ2-2; TRBD2 matches at 11 bases. CDR1 and CDR2 from the germline V gene are SGHRS and YFSETQ. V was pared by 4 bases and J by 7 bases, with 9 bases of the junction left unmatched. The CDR3 has 16 residues. CDR3 nucleotide sequence: TGCGCCAGCAGCGACACTAGCGGGAGTAAAATCGGGGAGCTGTTTTTT. This encodes CASSDTSGSKIGELFF.